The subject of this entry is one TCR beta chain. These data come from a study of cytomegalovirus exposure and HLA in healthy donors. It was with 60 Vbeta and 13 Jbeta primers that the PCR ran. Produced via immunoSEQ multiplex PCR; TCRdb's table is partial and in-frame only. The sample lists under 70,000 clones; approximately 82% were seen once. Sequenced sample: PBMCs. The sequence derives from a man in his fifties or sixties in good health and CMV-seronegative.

CDR3 DNA sequence: TGTGCCAGCAGCGGCCCTAGCGGGGGTCGGAGAGAGACCCAGTACTTC. Amino acid sequence: CASSGPSGGRRETQYF. The chain is built from TRBV5-6 and TRBJ2-5, with 10 bases that match TRBD2. With V trimmed by 4 bases and J by 4 bases, 10 bases remained unmatched. The CDR3 runs 16 residues. From germline, CDR1 is SGHDT and CDR2 YYEEEE.